This T cell receptor (beta chain) was recovered during a study of shared T cell receptors in the human thymus. Libraries were prepared by immunoSEQ multiplex PCR; TCRdb keeps only in-frame clonotypes and omits some of them. The profile shows hundreds of thousands of clones, around 87% of them singletons. Per the germline V gene, CDR1 is SGHNT and CDR2 is YYREEE (reference sequence). The CDR3 has 12 residues. V was pared by 2 bases and J by 7 bases, with 7 bases between. This sample was also put to use in a study of human thymus T cells. According to that study: Healthy Finnish infants undergoing corrective surgery for congenital heart defects were the donors. Thymic material originated from resections removed in the course of corrective heart surgery. It looked as if thymic and blood repertoires used V and J genes in a biased way. A high degree of thymic repertoire overlap among unrelated individuals was reported in related research.

The receptor's source is a boy less than two years old with a congenital heart defect. This sequence joins TRBV5-4 and TRBJ1-5; no clear D. Sequencing used thymocytes. The CDR3 is CASSLERQPQHF. CDR3 DNA: TGTGCCAGCAGCTTAGAGAGACAGCCCCAGCATTTT.